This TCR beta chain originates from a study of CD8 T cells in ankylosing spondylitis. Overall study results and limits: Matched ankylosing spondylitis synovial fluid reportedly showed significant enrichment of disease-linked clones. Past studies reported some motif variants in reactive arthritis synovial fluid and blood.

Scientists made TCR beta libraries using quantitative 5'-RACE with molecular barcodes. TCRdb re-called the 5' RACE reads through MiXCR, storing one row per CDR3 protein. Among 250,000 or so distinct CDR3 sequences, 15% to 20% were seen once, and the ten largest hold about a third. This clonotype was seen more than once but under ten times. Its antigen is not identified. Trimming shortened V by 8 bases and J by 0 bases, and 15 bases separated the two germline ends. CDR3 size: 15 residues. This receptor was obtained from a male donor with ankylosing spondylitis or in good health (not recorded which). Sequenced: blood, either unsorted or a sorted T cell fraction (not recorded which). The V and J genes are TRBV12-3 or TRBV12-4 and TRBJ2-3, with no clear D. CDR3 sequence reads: CASPAAGSSTDTQYF. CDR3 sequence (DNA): TGTGCCAGCCCCGCAGCTGGTTCTAGCACAGATACGCAGTATTTT.